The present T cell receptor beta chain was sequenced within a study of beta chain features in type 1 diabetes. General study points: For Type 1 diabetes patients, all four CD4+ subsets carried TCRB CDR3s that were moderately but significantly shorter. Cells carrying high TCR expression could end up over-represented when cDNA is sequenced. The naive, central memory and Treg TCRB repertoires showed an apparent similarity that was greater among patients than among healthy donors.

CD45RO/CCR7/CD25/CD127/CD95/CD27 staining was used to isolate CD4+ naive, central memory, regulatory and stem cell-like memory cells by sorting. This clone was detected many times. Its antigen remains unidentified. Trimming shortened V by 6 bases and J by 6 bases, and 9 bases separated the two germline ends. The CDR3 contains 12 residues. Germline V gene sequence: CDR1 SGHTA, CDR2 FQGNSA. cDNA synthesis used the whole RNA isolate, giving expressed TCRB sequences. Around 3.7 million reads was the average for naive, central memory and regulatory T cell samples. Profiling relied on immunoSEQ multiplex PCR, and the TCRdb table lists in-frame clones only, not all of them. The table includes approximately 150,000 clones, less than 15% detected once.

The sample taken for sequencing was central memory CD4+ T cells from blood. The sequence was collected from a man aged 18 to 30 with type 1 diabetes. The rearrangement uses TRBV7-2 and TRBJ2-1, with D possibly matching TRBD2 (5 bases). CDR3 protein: CASSFTSNEQFF. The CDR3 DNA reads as TGTGCCAGCAGTTTTACTAGCAATGAGCAGTTCTTC.